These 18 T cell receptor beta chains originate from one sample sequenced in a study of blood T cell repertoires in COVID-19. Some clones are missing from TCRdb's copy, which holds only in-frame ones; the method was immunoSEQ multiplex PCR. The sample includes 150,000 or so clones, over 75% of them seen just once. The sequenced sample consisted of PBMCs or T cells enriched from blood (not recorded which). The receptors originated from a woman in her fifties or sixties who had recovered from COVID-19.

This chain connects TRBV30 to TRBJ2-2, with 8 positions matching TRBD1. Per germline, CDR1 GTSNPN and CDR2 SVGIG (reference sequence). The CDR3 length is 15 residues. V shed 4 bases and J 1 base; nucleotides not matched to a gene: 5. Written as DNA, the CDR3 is TGTGCCTGGAAGGGTGGGACAGGGAACACCGGGGAGCTGTTTTTT. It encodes CAWKGGTGNTGELFF.

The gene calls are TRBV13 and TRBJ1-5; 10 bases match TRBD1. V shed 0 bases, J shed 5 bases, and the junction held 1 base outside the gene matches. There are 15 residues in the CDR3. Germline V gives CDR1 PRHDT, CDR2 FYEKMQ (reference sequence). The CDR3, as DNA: TGTGCCAGCAGCTTAGGGACAGGGGGCGATCAGCCCCAGCATTTT. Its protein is CASSLGTGGDQPQHF.

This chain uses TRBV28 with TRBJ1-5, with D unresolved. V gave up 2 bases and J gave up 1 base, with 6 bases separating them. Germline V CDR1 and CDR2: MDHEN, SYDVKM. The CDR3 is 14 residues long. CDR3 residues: CASSLSSSNQPQHF. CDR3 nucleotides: TGTGCCAGCAGTTTAAGTAGCAGCAATCAGCCCCAGCATTTT.

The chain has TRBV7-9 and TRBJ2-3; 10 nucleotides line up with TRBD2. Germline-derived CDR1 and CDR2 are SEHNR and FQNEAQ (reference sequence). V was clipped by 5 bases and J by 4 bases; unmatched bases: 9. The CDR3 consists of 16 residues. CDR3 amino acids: CASSPVGLAGADTQYF. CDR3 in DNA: TGTGCCAGCAGCCCGGTGGGGCTAGCGGGAGCAGATACGCAGTATTTT.

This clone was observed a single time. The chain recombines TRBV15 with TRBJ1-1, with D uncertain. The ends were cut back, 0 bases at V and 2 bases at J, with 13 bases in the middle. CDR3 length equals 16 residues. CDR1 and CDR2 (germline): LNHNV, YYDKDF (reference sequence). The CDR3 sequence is CATSRDRLGGNTEAFF. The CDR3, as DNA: TGTGCCACCAGCAGAGATCGATTGGGAGGAAACACTGAAGCTTTCTTT.

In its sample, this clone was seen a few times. CDR3: CASSRTGGGYGYTF. CDR3 bases: TGTGCCAGCAGTCGGACAGGGGGCGGCTATGGCTACACCTTC. The genes are TRBV6-5 and TRBJ1-2; 11 bases are shared with TRBD1. Unmatched junction bases numbered 3, after V lost 5 bases and J lost 4 bases. The CDR3 is 14 amino acids. Germline CDR1 MNHEY, CDR2 SVGAGI.

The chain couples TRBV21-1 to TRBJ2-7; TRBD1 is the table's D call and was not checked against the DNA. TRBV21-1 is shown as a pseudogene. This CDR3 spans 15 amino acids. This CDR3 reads CASRQGKGRRYEQYF. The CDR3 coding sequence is TGTGCCAGTCGACAGGGGAAAGGGCGACGCTACGAGCAGTACTTC.

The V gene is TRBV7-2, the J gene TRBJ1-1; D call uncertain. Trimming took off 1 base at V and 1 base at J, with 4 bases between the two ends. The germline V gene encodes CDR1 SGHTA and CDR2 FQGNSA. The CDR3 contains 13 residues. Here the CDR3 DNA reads TGTGCCAGCAGCTTAGGCAGGAACACTGAAGCTTTCTTT. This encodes CASSLGRNTEAFF.

CDR3 protein: CASSESSGGGYGYTF. The CDR3 DNA reads TGTGCCAGCAGTGAAAGCTCAGGGGGCGGCTATGGCTACACCTTC. The V and J genes are TRBV6-1 and TRBJ1-2, with TRBD1 matching over 8 bases. The ends lost 2 bases at V and 4 bases at J; junction bases unmatched: 6. Germline V lookup: CDR1 MNHNS, CDR2 SASEGT. The CDR3 spans 15 residues.

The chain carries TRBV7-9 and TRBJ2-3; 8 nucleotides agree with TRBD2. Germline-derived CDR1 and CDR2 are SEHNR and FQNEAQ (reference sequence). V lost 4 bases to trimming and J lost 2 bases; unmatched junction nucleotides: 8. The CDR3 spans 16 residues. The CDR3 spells CASSYPTGGNTDTQYF. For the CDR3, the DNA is TGTGCCAGCAGCTACCCCACGGGAGGGAACACAGATACGCAGTATTTT.

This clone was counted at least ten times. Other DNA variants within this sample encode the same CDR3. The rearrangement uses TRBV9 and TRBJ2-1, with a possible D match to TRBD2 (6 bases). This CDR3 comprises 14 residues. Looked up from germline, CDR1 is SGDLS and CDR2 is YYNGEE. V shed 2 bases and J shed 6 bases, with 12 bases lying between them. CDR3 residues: CASSVGGSGNEQFF. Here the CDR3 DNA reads TGTGCCAGCAGCGTTGGGGGGAGTGGCAATGAGCAGTTCTTC.

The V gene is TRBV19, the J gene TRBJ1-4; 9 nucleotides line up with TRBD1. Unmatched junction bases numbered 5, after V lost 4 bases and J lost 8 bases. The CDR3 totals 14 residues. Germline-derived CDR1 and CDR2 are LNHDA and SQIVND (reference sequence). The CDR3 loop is CASSTGQGREKLFF. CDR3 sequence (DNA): TGTGCCAGTAGTACGGGACAGGGACGAGAAAAACTGTTTTTT. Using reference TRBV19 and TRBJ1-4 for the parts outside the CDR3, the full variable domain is DGGITQSPKYLFRKEGQNVTLSCEQNLNHDAMYWYRQDPGQGLRLIYYSQIVNDFQKGDIAEGYSVSREKKESFPLTVTSAQKNPTAFYLCASSTGQGREKLFFGSGTQLSVL.

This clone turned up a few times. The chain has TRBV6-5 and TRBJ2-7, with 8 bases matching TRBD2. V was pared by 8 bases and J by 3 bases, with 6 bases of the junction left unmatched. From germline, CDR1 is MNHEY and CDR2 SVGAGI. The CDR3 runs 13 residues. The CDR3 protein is CASCLAGLYEQYF. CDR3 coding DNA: TGTGCCAGCTGCCTAGCGGGCCTCTACGAGCAGTACTTC.

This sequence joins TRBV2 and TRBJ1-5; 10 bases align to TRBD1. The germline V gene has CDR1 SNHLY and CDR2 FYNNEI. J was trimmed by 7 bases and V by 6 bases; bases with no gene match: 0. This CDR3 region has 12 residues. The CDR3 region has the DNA TGTGCCAGCAGGGGACAGGGGCAGCCCCAGCATTTT. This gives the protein CASRGQGQPQHF.

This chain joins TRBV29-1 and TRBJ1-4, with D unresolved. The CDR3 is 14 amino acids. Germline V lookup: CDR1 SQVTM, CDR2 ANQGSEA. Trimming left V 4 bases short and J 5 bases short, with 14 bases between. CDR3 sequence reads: CSVAPGRLNEKLFF. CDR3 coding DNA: TGCAGCGTTGCCCCGGGGAGGCTAAATGAAAAACTGTTTTTT.

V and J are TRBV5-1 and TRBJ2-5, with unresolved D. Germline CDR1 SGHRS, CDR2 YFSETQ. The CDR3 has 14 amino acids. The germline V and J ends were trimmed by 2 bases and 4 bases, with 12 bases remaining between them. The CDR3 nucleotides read TGCGCCAGCAGCTTTGACGAGACGGGAGAGACCCAGTACTTC. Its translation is CASSFDETGETQYF.

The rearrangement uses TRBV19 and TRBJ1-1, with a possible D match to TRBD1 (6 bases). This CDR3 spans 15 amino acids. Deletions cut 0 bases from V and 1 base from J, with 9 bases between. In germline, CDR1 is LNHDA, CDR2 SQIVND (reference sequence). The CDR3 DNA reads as TGTGCCAGTAGTATAGAGAGGGGGGGGAACACTGAAGCTTTCTTT. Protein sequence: CASSIERGGNTEAFF.

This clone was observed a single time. The CDR3 spells CASSRLAGNNEQFF. The CDR3 region has the DNA TGTGCCAGCAGTCGGCTAGCGGGAAACAATGAGCAGTTCTTC. The chain is built from TRBV28 and TRBJ2-1, with 9 bases aligning to TRBD2. The CDR3 loop spans 14 amino acids. CDR1 is MDHEN, CDR2 SYDVKM, per germline. The J segment lost 5 bases and the V segment lost 5 bases, leaving 4 bases of the junction unmatched.